Below, 24 T cell receptor beta chains from the same sample are listed, as sequenced in a study of breast tumors, draining lymph nodes, adjacent tissues. TCRdb re-derived calls from the multiplex PCR reads in MiXCR, one entry per CDR3 protein. This sample has about 130,000 distinct CDR3 sequences, with about 20% found just once. Breast cancer patients provided tissue from their axillary draining lymph nodes. Sequenced material: axillary lymph node tissue. The origin of the receptors is a female donor with breast cancer. Some clones in this sample may be carry-over from other donors' samples.

The table lists this clonotype with many counts. The CDR3 sequence is CASSLGRGWGSPLHF. The CDR3 DNA is TGTGCCAGCAGCTTAGGAAGGGGTTGGGGATCACCCCTCCACTTT. The V gene is TRBV7-8, the J gene TRBJ1-6; the D gene is possibly TRBD1 (5 bases). Germline V CDR1 and CDR2: SGHVS, FQNEAQ. The CDR3 contains 15 residues. The V gene lost 1 base and the J gene lost 10 bases, with 14 bases spanning the gap.

This clonotype was seen at least ten times. The chain employs TRBV3-1 and TRBJ1-2; D not certain. This CDR3 comprises 13 residues. Trimming took 1 base from V and 8 from J, leaving 11 bases between them. Germline V lookup: CDR1 LGHDT, CDR2 YNNKEL (reference sequence). CDR3 nucleotide sequence: TGTGCCAGCAGCCAAGTAGGGCAGAAGGGCTACACCTTC. Translated, it gives CASSQVGQKGYTF.

This clonotype was detected ten times or more. The chain couples TRBV7-9 to TRBJ2-1; a possible D gene is TRBD1 (5 bases). The CDR3 has 13 amino acids. The V end was cut by 7 bases, the J end by 5 bases, with 12 bases between. Germline loops: CDR1 SEHNR, CDR2 FQNEAQ (reference sequence). CDR3 bases: TGTGCCAGCACCACCACCAGGGACAATGAGCAGTTCTTC. This codes for CASTTTRDNEQFF.

This clonotype occurred a few times. The chain is built from TRBV5-4 and TRBJ2-7; TRBD2 agrees at 13 bases. The germline V gene has CDR1 SGHNT and CDR2 YYREEE (reference sequence). V shed 0 bases and J 6 bases; nucleotides not matched to a gene: 9. The CDR3 has 17 amino acids. CDR3 protein: CASSLEFGLAGVGEQYF. The CDR3 DNA sequence: TGTGCCAGCAGCTTGGAATTTGGACTAGCGGGAGTAGGCGAGCAGTACTTC.

This clonotype was seen repeatedly, ten times or more. The chain uses TRBV7-8 and TRBJ2-3, with D possibly TRBD1 on 6 matching bases. The V and J ends lost 0 bases and 6 bases respectively, with 16 bases between them. The CDR3 runs to 16 residues. CDR1 is SGHVS and CDR2 is FQNEAQ in the germline V gene. Here the CDR3 DNA reads TGTGCCAGCAGCTTAGCGCGAGGGGATACAGGGGATACGCAGTATTTT. Translated, it gives CASSLARGDTGDTQYF.

To note about this clonotype: The germline gene is not matched at one end of the junction; a read error may be the cause. This chain joins TRBV5-1 and TRBJ2-5, with TRBD2 matching 10 bases. This CDR3 is built from 17 residues. Germline V gene sequence: CDR1 SGHRS, CDR2 YFSETQ. The CDR3 DNA follows: TGCGCCAGCAGCTTGGTCCCTAGCGGGAGCTCCCAAGGGACCCAGTACTTC. It codes for CASSLVPSGSSQGTQYF.

In its sample, this clonotype was seen many times. The chain couples TRBV5-4 to TRBJ2-1; TRBD2 agrees at 7 bases. This CDR3 comprises 13 residues. Germline assignment: CDR1 SGHNT and CDR2 YYREEE (reference sequence). V lost 0 bases to trimming and J lost 10 bases; unmatched junction nucleotides: 4. CDR3 protein: CASSLAGGMEQFF. The DNA of the CDR3 is TGTGCCAGCAGCTTGGCCGGGGGGATGGAGCAGTTCTTC.

This clonotype was detected many times. The rearrangement links TRBV12-3 or TRBV12-4 to TRBJ1-2; D possibly corresponds to TRBD1 (6 bases). The CDR3 loop spans 16 amino acids. V lost 2 bases and J 4 bases, leaving 17 bases between the germline ends. CDR3 in DNA: TGTGCCAGCAGTTTATCGGGGGGGCTCGGAGTCTATGGCTACACCTTC. Translating it yields CASSLSGGLGVYGYTF.

This clonotype was recorded a few times. The chain combines TRBV9 with TRBJ2-3; 8 bases map to TRBD1. The CDR3 contains 17 residues. The germline V gene has CDR1 SGDLS and CDR2 YYNGEE. V trimming: 4 bases; J trimming: 2 bases; junction bases outside the gene matches: 12. CDR3 bases: TGTGCCAGCAGCAGACTATCCGGGACAGGAAACACAGATACGCAGTATTTT. Its protein product is CASSRLSGTGNTDTQYF.

This clonotype was picked up many times. This chain links TRBV5-1 with TRBJ2-5; D is unresolved. The V end was cut by 0 bases, the J end by 1 base, with 10 bases between. Germline values: CDR1 SGHRS, CDR2 YFSETQ. The CDR3 loop spans 15 amino acids. CDR3: CASSLVDGSQETQYF. The DNA of the CDR3 is TGCGCCAGCAGCTTGGTGGACGGATCCCAAGAGACCCAGTACTTC.

The genes are TRBV18 and TRBJ2-2, with D perhaps TRBD2 (6 bases). The CDR3 is 17 amino acids. With 0 bases removed from V and 0 bases from J, the gap between germline ends came to 11 bases. CDR1 is KGHSH and CDR2 is LQKENI in the germline V gene. The CDR3 DNA follows: TGTGCCAGCTCACCACCGCGCCGGGACTCGAACACCGGGGAGCTGTTTTTT. Translated, it gives CASSPPRRDSNTGELFF.

The table lists this clonotype with many counts. This chain uses TRBV7-2 with TRBJ2-7; D possibly corresponds to TRBD1 (5 bases). Trimming stripped 0 bases from V and 3 bases from J, with 9 bases between. The CDR3 length is 14 residues. Germline V gene lookup returns CDR1 SGHTA and CDR2 FQGNSA. CDR3 DNA: TGTGCCAGCAGCTTAGCGGCCACAGGCTACGAGCAGTACTTC. It translates to CASSLAATGYEQYF.

This clonotype was detected ten times or more. The chain has TRBV2 and TRBJ2-5; weak D call: TRBD2 (6 bases). The CDR3 totals 15 residues. The V gene lost 4 bases and the J gene lost 5 bases, with 17 bases spanning the gap. Germline values: CDR1 SNHLY, CDR2 FYNNEI. The CDR3 nucleotides are TGTGCCAGCAGTGGCTCGACTAGTGGTCAGGAGACCCAGTACTTC. Amino acids: CASSGSTSGQETQYF.

With regard to this clonotype: A much larger clone is a single base away; this may be a read error. This chain links TRBV5-1 with TRBJ1-3; 9 bases fit TRBD1. CDR3 length: 16 residues. Germline-derived CDR1 and CDR2 are SGHRS and YFSETQ. CDR3 protein: CASSLGTGSSGNPIYF. DNA for the CDR3: TGCGCCAGCAGCTTAGGGACAGGGAGCTCTGGAAACCCCATATATTTT.

This clonotype was seen repeatedly, ten times or more. This sequence joins TRBV15 and TRBJ2-3, with D uncertain. CDR1 and CDR2 from the germline V gene are LNHNV and YYDKDF (reference sequence). CDR3 length: 12 residues. Trimming took off 2 bases at V and 3 bases at J, with 3 bases between the two ends. CDR3 sequence reads: CATSRPTDTQYF. CDR3 in DNA: TGTGCCACCAGCAGACCGACAGATACGCAGTATTTT.

The chain couples TRBV25-1 to TRBJ1-5; unclear D gene. V lost 4 bases and J lost 3, with 7 bases in between. There are 13 residues in the CDR3. Per germline, CDR1 MGHDK and CDR2 SYGVNS. The CDR3 loop is CASSVGDNQPQHF. The DNA of the CDR3 is TGTGCCAGCAGTGTCGGAGACAATCAGCCCCAGCATTTT.

With respect to this clonotype: This may come from a read error, since a much larger clone is one base off. The genes are TRBV20-1 and TRBJ2-5; TRBD2 agrees at 7 bases. CDR1 and CDR2 from the germline V gene are DFQATT and SNEGSKA (reference sequence). The CDR3 contains 15 residues. Trimming at V came to 4 bases and at J to 2 bases, leaving 10 bases not matched to a gene. This CDR3 is CSAIEVPAGQETQYF. DNA of the CDR3: TGCAGTGCTATCGAGGTACCAGCGGGGCAAGAGACCCAGTACTTC.

This clonotype was counted ten times or more. The chain uses TRBV7-8 and TRBJ2-7; a possible D gene is TRBD2 (6 bases). The CDR3 length is 16 residues. V lost 1 base, J lost 7 bases, and 20 bases lay in between. Germline V lookup: CDR1 SGHVS, CDR2 FQNEAQ. CDR3 DNA: TGTGCCAGCAGCTTAGGGGGCCGGCAGGTCGCGGGGGAGCAGTACTTC. Encoded protein: CASSLGGRQVAGEQYF.

Many counts were recorded for this clonotype. This rearrangement joins TRBV27 to TRBJ2-7; 7 positions match TRBD1. From germline, CDR1 is MNHEY and CDR2 SMNVEV (reference sequence). The CDR3 is 14 amino acids. The V gene end was trimmed by 5 bases and the J gene end by 1 base; junction bases not matched to a gene: 5. The CDR3 sequence: CASSPTGLSYEQYF. In DNA, the CDR3 is TGTGCCAGCAGTCCGACAGGGTTATCCTACGAGCAGTACTTC.

CDR3: CASSSSDRVGGYTF. The CDR3 DNA reads TGTGCCAGCAGTTCCTCAGACAGGGTGGGTGGCTACACCTTC. The genes are TRBV6-5 and TRBJ1-2, with TRBD1 identical over 7 bases. Trimming removed 4 bases from V and 7 bases from J; junction bases left unmatched: 9. Germline V lookup: CDR1 MNHEY, CDR2 SVGAGI. The CDR3 is 14 residues long.

This clonotype was counted between two and nine times. The rearrangement uses TRBV11-1 and TRBJ2-5, with a tentative D call TRBD2 (5 bases). Germline V gene data show CDR1 as SGHAT and CDR2 as FQDESV (reference sequence). Trimming removed 4 bases at V and 8 bases at J, with 20 bases between. The CDR3 contains 15 residues. The CDR3 reads CASSSTRDAQGTQYF. The DNA for the CDR3 is TGTGCCAGCAGCTCGACCCGGGATGCGCAAGGAACCCAGTACTTC.

This clonotype was detected ten times or more. The chain employs TRBV18 and TRBJ1-4; D remains unclear. Germline loops: CDR1 KGHSH, CDR2 LQKENI. The CDR3 sequence is 12 residues long. Trimming left V 2 bases short and J 8 bases short, with 6 bases between. For the CDR3, the DNA is TGTGCCAGCTCACCAGGGGAGGAAAAACTGTTTTTT. The encoded protein is CASSPGEEKLFF.

This clonotype showed up many times. The V call is TRBV7-3, the J call TRBJ1-4, with D tentatively TRBD1 (5 bases). Trimming removed 4 bases from V and 0 bases from J, with 12 bases in between. The germline gives CDR1 SGHTA, CDR2 FQGTGA. The CDR3 is made up of 16 amino acids. The CDR3 DNA reads TGTGCCAGCAGCTCCCCGGGACGCACAACTAATGAAAAACTGTTTTTT. It is translated as CASSSPGRTTNEKLFF.

This clonotype appeared many times. The chain has TRBV29-1 and TRBJ2-1, with D hard to call. The CDR3 extends over 15 amino acids. CDR1 and CDR2 from the germline V gene are SQVTM and ANQGSEA. V was clipped by 2 bases and J by 8 bases, with 19 bases between them. CDR3 in DNA: TGCAGCGTTGAATCCGCGGCTAGTCTCAGTTATGAGCAGTTCTTC. This translates into CSVESAASLSYEQFF.